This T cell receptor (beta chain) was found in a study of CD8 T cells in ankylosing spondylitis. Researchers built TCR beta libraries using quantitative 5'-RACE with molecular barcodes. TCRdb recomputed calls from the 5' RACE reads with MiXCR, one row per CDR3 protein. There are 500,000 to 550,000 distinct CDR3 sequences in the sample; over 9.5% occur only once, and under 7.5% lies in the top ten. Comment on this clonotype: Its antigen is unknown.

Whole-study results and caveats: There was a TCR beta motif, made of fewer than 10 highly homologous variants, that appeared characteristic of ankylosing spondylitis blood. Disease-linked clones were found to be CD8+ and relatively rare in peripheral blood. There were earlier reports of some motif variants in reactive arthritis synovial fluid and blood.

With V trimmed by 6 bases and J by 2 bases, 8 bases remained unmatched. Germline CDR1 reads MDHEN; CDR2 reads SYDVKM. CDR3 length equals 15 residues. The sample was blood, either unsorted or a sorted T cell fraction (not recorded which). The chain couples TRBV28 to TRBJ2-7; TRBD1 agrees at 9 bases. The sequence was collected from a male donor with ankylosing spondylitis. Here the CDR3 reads CASRQGQGLTYEQYF. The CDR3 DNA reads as TGTGCCAGCAGGCAGGGACAGGGCCTAACCTACGAGCAGTACTTC.